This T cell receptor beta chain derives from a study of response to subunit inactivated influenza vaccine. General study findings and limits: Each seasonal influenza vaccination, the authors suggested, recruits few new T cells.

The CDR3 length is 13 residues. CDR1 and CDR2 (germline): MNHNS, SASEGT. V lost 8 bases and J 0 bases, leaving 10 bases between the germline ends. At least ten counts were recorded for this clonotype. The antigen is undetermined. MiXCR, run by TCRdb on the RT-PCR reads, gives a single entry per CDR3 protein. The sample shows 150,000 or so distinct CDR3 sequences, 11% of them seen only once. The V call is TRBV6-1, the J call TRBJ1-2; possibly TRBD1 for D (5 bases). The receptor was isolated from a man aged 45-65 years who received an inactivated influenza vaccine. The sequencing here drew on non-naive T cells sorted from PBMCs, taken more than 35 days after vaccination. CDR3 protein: CASGDHPNYGYTF. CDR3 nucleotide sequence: TGTGCCAGCGGGGACCACCCTAACTATGGCTACACCTTC.